This T cell receptor beta chain was retrieved from a study of post-analysis software for immune sequencing data. Study-wide background: Disease courses included relapsing-remitting, secondary progressive and progressive-relapsing multiple sclerosis. Study-wide findings and caveats: Four or five TRBV segments were more frequent in patients than controls; TRBV5-6, TRBV5-1 and TRBV20-1 belonged to this group. Strong co-clustering by F measure was seen for same-batch samples. Those with multiple sclerosis, the patient group, showed significantly lower normalized Chao1 diversity than controls.

Turning to this clonotype: Antigen specificity is unknown.

Prepared libraries of TCR beta cDNA carried unique molecular identifiers. Input populations of about 0.85 to 11 million T cells gave rise to about 480,000 cDNA molecules. TCRdb reprocessed the PCR reads with MiXCR, giving one entry per CDR3 protein. The profile shows roughly 400,000 distinct CDR3 sequences, approximately 42% of them singletons. The CDR3 runs 16 residues. The trim removed 4 bases at V and 6 bases at J, leaving 8 bases unmatched. CDR1 is SGHVS and CDR2 is FNYEAQ in the germline V gene. This chain links TRBV7-6 with TRBJ2-1; TRBD2 matches at 11 bases. Sequenced sample: blood. The sequence came from a girl aged 2 to 9 with multiple sclerosis. The CDR3 is CASSSDLAGGINEQFF. For the CDR3, the DNA is TGTGCCAGCAGCTCGGACCTAGCGGGAGGAATCAATGAGCAGTTCTTC.